This TCR beta chain was captured in a study of blood T cell repertoires in COVID-19. Across the study: Acute-phase and convalescent COVID-19 samples originated in the United States, Italy and Spain. The cDNA or gDNA used as material had been derived from T cells, B-cell-depleted T cells, or PBMCs.

Original processing methods: How many nucleated cells were present was estimated from reference gene primer amplification. This table comes from immunoSEQ multiplex PCR, and its TCRdb copy is limited to in-frame clones, with some not included. From that table come the V and J calls and clone size; the DNA was used to work out D and trimming. Of roughly 60,000 clones listed, approximately 90% are singletons. Germline CDR1 and CDR2: KGHSH and LQKENI. Trimming took 3 bases from V and 2 from J, leaving 10 bases between them. The CDR3 extends over 14 amino acids. Sequencing was done on a sample of peripheral blood. This clonotype was obtained from a human donor in a cohort sampled during active COVID-19. V usage is TRBV18 and J usage is TRBJ1-2; D possibly corresponds to TRBD1 (5 bases). CDR3 residues: CASSPPPGNYGYTF. DNA for the CDR3: TGTGCCAGCTCACCTCCCCCAGGGAACTATGGCTACACCTTC.